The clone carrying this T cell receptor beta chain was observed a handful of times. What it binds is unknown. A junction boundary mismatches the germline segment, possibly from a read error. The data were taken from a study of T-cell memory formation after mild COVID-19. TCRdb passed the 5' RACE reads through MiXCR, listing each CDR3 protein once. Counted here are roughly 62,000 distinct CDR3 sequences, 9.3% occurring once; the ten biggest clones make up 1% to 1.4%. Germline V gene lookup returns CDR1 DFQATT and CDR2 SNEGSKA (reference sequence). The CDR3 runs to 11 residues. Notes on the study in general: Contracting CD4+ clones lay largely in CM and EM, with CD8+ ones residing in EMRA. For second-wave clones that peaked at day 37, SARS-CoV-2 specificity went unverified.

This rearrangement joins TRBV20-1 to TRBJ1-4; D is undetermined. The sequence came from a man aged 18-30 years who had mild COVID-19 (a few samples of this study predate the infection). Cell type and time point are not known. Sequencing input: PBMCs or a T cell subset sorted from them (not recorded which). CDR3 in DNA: TGCAGTGCTGGAGAGGCCGAAAAACTGTTTTTT. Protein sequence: CSAGEAEKLFF.